This TCR beta chain was identified in a study of cytomegalovirus exposure and HLA in healthy donors. At the level of the study: Among the roughly 430 genotyped donors, approximately 81% were placed in the Caucasian-associated ancestry cluster. Findings and caveats of the study: In an earlier analysis, most TCR beta V segments were productive about 87% or about 30% of the time. The authors excluded some V segments, including TRBV6-2 and TRBV6-3, as indistinguishable.

The primer mix had 60 Vbeta and 13 Jbeta primers. The table came from immunoSEQ multiplex PCR; TCRdb's copy has only in-frame clones and leaves some out. The sample lists 190,000 or so clones, about 76% occurring once. Of note for this clone: What it binds is unknown.

The germline V gene has CDR1 SEHNR and CDR2 FQNEAQ (reference sequence). V gave up 1 base and J gave up 5 bases; unmatched junction bases: 6. The CDR3 sequence is 15 residues long. The sequencing sample was made of PBMCs. The gene calls are TRBV7-9 and TRBJ2-7, with 9 bases lining up with TRBD1. This TCR came from a male donor in good health and CMV-seropositive. CDR3: CASSLGRDRVNEQYF. CDR3 nucleotides: TGTGCCAGCAGCTTAGGCCGGGACAGGGTAAACGAGCAGTACTTC. The full variable domain, its missing parts supplied by reference TRBV7-9 and TRBJ2-7, is DTGVSQNPRHKITKRGQNVTFRCDPISEHNRLYWYRQTLGQGPEFLTYFQNEAQLEKSRLLSDRFSAERPKGSFSTLEIQRTEQGDSAMYLCASSLGRDRVNEQYFGPGTRLTVT.